The clone carrying this TCR beta chain appeared a few times. Its antigen is not identified. This specimen belongs to a study of CD8+ T cells in alopecia areata. In the study overall: Tofacitinib treatment spanned 6 to 18 months, with 6 months off drug afterward. Overall study results and limits: There was only one nonresponder, so it was unclear how baseline CD8+ expansion relates to response.

Reverse transcribed after extraction, RNA yielded cDNA as the sequencing template. Only in-frame clones appear in the TCRdb table, and some are missing; sequencing was by immunoSEQ multiplex PCR. Of 200,000 or so clones listed, roughly 64% are singletons. Noted treatment: oral pan-JAK inhibitor, 5-10 mg twice daily. Punch biopsies of lesional scalp, plus peripheral blood, were taken from alopecia areata patients. Germline-derived CDR1 and CDR2 are ENHRY and SYGVKD. This CDR3 has 12 residues. V gave up 0 bases and J gave up 5 bases, with 3 bases separating them. This clonotype was obtained from a human donor with alopecia areata. The V and J genes are TRBV10-3 and TRBJ2-3, with D hard to call. The source was CD4+ T cells sorted from blood, collected at week 24, from a patient treated with tofacitinib. The CDR3 spells CAISESIDTQYF. CDR3 nucleotide sequence: TGTGCCATCAGTGAGTCTATAGATACGCAGTATTTT.